Included here is one T cell receptor beta chain sequence, with context. Its antigen is as yet unknown. The repertoire was sequenced with immunoSEQ multiplex PCR; TCRdb's copy has only in-frame clones and lacks some. The sample holds under 150,000 clones, roughly 94% seen once. Germline CDR1 and CDR2: SGHAT and FQNNGV. With 1 base removed from V and 4 bases from J, the gap between germline ends came to 10 bases. This CDR3 region has 14 residues. These data come from a study of siplizumab effects on memory and regulatory T cells. Study-level points and caveats: Naive T cells, seemingly more diverse than memory cells, seemed major alloresponse contributors. In the presence of siplizumab, alloreactive sequences traceable to unstimulated CD4+ memory cells were significantly reduced.

The chain carries TRBV11-2 and TRBJ1-2; D ambiguous. Sequencing input: non-Treg CD4+ T cells sorted from blood. The origin of this receptor is a human donor in good health. Here the CDR3 DNA reads TGTGCCAGCAGCTTAGGGTCGATGGGCTATGGCTACACCTTC. Translation: CASSLGSMGYGYTF.